A single sample gave rise to the 22 T cell receptor beta chains below, sequenced in a study of blood T cell dynamics during melanoma immunotherapy. Here immunoSEQ multiplex PCR was the method, and the copy in TCRdb shows in-frame clones only, minus some. The sample records some 15,000 clones, around nine tenths being singletons. Indicated time point: week 3, after first cycle of checkpoint inhibitor. This specimen was effector memory CD8+ T cells from blood, taken from a patient treated with checkpoint blockade. The receptors come from a human donor with melanoma.

The CDR3 DNA sequence: TGTGCCAGCAGCTCCGGGAAGGGCGCGAATACGCAGTATTTT. This sequence encodes CASSSGKGANTQYF. The chain couples TRBV7-9 to TRBJ2-3, with a tentative D call TRBD2 (5 bases). Trimming left V 4 bases short and J 7 bases short, with 15 bases between. There are 14 residues in the CDR3. Germline V gene data show CDR1 as SEHNR and CDR2 as FQNEAQ (reference sequence).

This clone has only one observation. The V call is TRBV6-5, the J call TRBJ2-5; perhaps D is TRBD1 or TRBD2 (6 bases each). The J call may be in error: the DNA end matches TRBJ2-7 better. The CDR3 totals 13 residues. Germline CDR1 MNHEY, CDR2 SVGAGI. CDR3 loop: CASSPGATYEQYF. CDR3 nucleotides: TGTGCCAGCAGTCCGGGGGCTACCTACGAGCAGTACTTC.

The chain couples TRBV19 to TRBJ2-1; D possibly uses TRBD1 or TRBD2 (5 bases each). This CDR3 is built from 15 residues. V lost 5 bases, J lost 0 bases, and 11 bases lay in between. CDR1 is LNHDA and CDR2 is SQIVND in the germline V gene (reference sequence). For the CDR3, the DNA is TGTGCCAGTAGTTGGGGGAGTACCTCCTACAATGAGCAGTTCTTC. This sequence encodes CASSWGSTSYNEQFF.

This sequence joins TRBV21-1 and TRBJ1-1; the table's D gene call, TRBD1, was not cross checked with the DNA. TRBV21-1 represents a pseudogene. CDR3 length equals 16 residues. The CDR3 loop is CASSCRDRGSNTEAFF. The CDR3, as DNA: TGTGCCAGCAGCTGCCGGGACAGGGGCTCTAACACTGAAGCTTTCTTT.

The sample holds one count of this clone. The chain combines TRBV6-6 with TRBJ1-4, with D possibly matching TRBD1 (6 bases). This CDR3 is 16 amino acids long. Trimming cost V 0 bases and J 3 bases, with 11 bases left between them. Germline V gene sequence: CDR1 MNHNY, CDR2 SVGAGI (reference sequence). CDR3 nucleotide sequence: TGTGCCAGCAGTTACTCTGGGGGGGCGGCTAATGAAAAACTGTTTTTT. Its protein is CASSYSGGAANEKLFF.

The CDR3 reads CASSQETGLALEQYF. CDR3 DNA sequence: TGCGCCAGCAGCCAAGAAACGGGACTAGCTTTAGAGCAGTACTTC. This chain links TRBV4-3 with TRBJ2-7; the match to TRBD2 covers 9 bases. The germline V gene encodes CDR1 LGHNA and CDR2 YSLEER. V shed 0 bases and J 7 bases; nucleotides not matched to a gene: 7. The CDR3 spans 15 residues.

The chain uses TRBV7-9 and TRBJ2-1, with D tentatively TRBD2 (5 bases). CDR1 and CDR2 (germline): SEHNR, FQNEAQ (reference sequence). The CDR3 sequence is 13 residues long. Trimming removed 4 bases at V and 8 bases at J, with 12 bases between. The chain's CDR3 is CASSSIEGDEQFF. DNA of the CDR3: TGTGCCAGCAGCTCTATAGAGGGTGATGAGCAGTTCTTC.

The chain has TRBV19 and TRBJ1-1, with unresolved D. CDR1 and CDR2 from the germline V gene are LNHDA and SQIVND (reference sequence). Trimming stripped 5 bases from V and 1 base from J, with 14 bases between. This CDR3 has 15 amino acids. The CDR3 bases are TGTGCCAGTAGTTCTTCGTCGGGAGAGAACACTGAAGCTTTCTTT. It codes for CASSSSSGENTEAFF.

The gene calls are TRBV7-9 and TRBJ2-3, with TRBD2 as a possible D gene (6 bases). CDR1 and CDR2 from the germline V gene are SEHNR and FQNEAQ (reference sequence). This CDR3 region has 13 residues. The V end lost 8 bases, the J end lost 2 bases, and 11 bases lay between the germline ends. Here the CDR3 reads CASRGTPTDTQYF. The CDR3 coding sequence is TGTGCCAGCCGGGGGACCCCCACAGATACGCAGTATTTT.

This clone was seen just once. This sequence joins TRBV27 and TRBJ2-7; the match to TRBD1 covers 7 bases. Germline V gene sequence: CDR1 MNHEY, CDR2 SMNVEV (reference sequence). The J segment lost 2 bases and the V segment lost 8 bases, leaving 3 bases of the junction unmatched. There are 12 residues in the CDR3. The CDR3 DNA follows: TGTGCCAGCGGCGGACAGGCCTACGAGCAGTACTTC. As protein: CASGGQAYEQYF.

CDR3 sequence (DNA): TGTGCCTGGAGTGTATCGGCCTACGAGCAGTACTTC. Translating gives CAWSVSAYEQYF. The chain carries TRBV30 and TRBJ2-7; D unresolved. The CDR3 consists of 12 residues. Germline V gene data show CDR1 as GTSNPN and CDR2 as SVGIG (reference sequence). V was cut by 0 bases and J by 2 bases, with 5 bases left in between.

V usage is TRBV13 and J usage is TRBJ2-5; unclear D gene. Per the germline V gene, CDR1 is PRHDT and CDR2 is FYEKMQ (reference sequence). This CDR3 has 13 residues. Trimming removed 5 bases from V and 0 bases from J, with 7 bases in between. The CDR3 spells CASSRKNQETQYF. The DNA of the CDR3 is TGTGCCAGCAGCCGTAAGAACCAAGAGACCCAGTACTTC.

The chain is built from TRBV4-3 and TRBJ2-1; TRBD1 agrees at 7 bases. The CDR3 has 16 amino acids. V lost 0 bases, J lost 3 bases, and 5 bases stayed unmatched. Germline lookup yields CDR1 LGHNA and CDR2 YSLEER. The CDR3 sequence: CASSQDQQGIYNEQFF. DNA of the CDR3: TGCGCCAGCAGCCAAGATCAACAGGGGATCTACAATGAGCAGTTCTTC.

The V and J genes are TRBV6-5 and TRBJ2-3; the D gene is possibly TRBD2 (5 bases). This CDR3 has 13 amino acids. Germline CDR1 reads MNHEY; CDR2 reads SVGAGI. Deletions cut 6 bases from V and 0 bases from J, with 7 bases between. The chain's CDR3 is CASRTGSTDTQYF. Here the CDR3 DNA reads TGTGCCAGCAGAACGGGAAGCACAGATACGCAGTATTTT.

V and J are TRBV15 and TRBJ2-7, with D unresolved. The CDR3 covers 17 residues. V was trimmed by 0 bases and J by 2 bases, leaving 17 bases between them. CDR1 LNHNV and CDR2 YYDKDF come from the germline V gene (reference sequence). For the CDR3, the DNA is TGTGCCACCAGCAGAGATTTGGGCCCCTATGTTACCTACGAGCAGTACTTC. It specifies CATSRDLGPYVTYEQYF.

The rearrangement links TRBV28 to TRBJ1-5, with D hard to call. The V and J ends lost 5 bases and 2 bases respectively, with 16 bases between them. The CDR3 has 16 amino acids. Germline CDR1 is MDHEN and CDR2 is SYDVKM. Written as DNA, the CDR3 is TGTGCCAGCAGTGCGAGTCCCACGGGAGGCAATCAGCCCCAGCATTTT. Amino acids: CASSASPTGGNQPQHF.

The sample holds one count of this clone. The chain combines TRBV28 with TRBJ1-2; 7 bases match TRBD1. Germline values: CDR1 MDHEN, CDR2 SYDVKM. The CDR3 consists of 15 residues. V gave up 4 bases and J gave up 2 bases; unmatched junction bases: 7. As DNA, the CDR3 is TGTGCCAGCAGTTCGGACAGGCGGCCAAACTATGGCTACACCTTC. It specifies CASSSDRRPNYGYTF.

The chain uses TRBV6-5 and TRBJ1-3; 8 bases agree with TRBD1. CDR3 size: 13 residues. The V gene's germline CDR1 is MNHEY and CDR2 SVGAGI. Losses at the gene ends were 7 bases for V and 4 bases for J; bases not matched to a gene: 3. The CDR3 DNA reads TGTGCCAGCACCGGACAGGGAGGAAACACCATATATTTT. As protein: CASTGQGGNTIYF.

The chain couples TRBV4-2 to TRBJ2-1; 11 nucleotides match TRBD2. Trimming cost V 1 base and J 8 bases; bases outside gene matches: 4. Looked up from germline, CDR1 is LGHNA and CDR2 is YNFKEQ. The CDR3 loop spans 15 amino acids. The CDR3 region has the DNA TGTGCCAGCAGCCAAGTCACTAGCGGGAGCCATGAGCAGTTCTTC. Protein: CASSQVTSGSHEQFF.

V usage is TRBV28 and J usage is TRBJ2-7, with 8 nucleotides matching TRBD1. V was clipped by 5 bases and J by 5 bases; unmatched bases: 8. CDR1 and CDR2 (germline): MDHEN, SYDVKM. This CDR3 contains 14 residues. CDR3 nucleotides: TGTGCCAGCAGTCCAGACAGGGGCGTGAACGAGCAGTACTTC. It specifies CASSPDRGVNEQYF.

The rearrangement links TRBV28 to TRBJ1-2, with D tentatively TRBD1 (6 bases). The CDR3 covers 13 residues. Germline CDR1 and CDR2: MDHEN and SYDVKM. Deletions cut 1 base from V and 3 bases from J, with 6 bases between. CDR3 sequence (DNA): TGTGCCAGCAGTTTATCAGGGGACTATGGCTACACCTTC. Amino acids: CASSLSGDYGYTF.

The chain carries TRBV4-3 and TRBJ1-4; D might be TRBD1 (5 bases). The ends were cut back, 1 base at V and 8 bases at J, with 5 bases in the middle. The germline gives CDR1 LGHNA, CDR2 YSLEER. This CDR3 spans 12 amino acids. The CDR3 loop is CASSQGGEKLFF. DNA of the CDR3: TGCGCCAGCAGCCAAGGGGGGGAAAAACTGTTTTTT.